One T cell receptor beta chain is described in this entry. Some clones are missing from TCRdb's copy, which holds only in-frame ones; the method was immunoSEQ multiplex PCR. Of over 400,000 clones in the sample, roughly 89% were seen once. Losses at the gene ends were 1 base for V and 8 bases for J; bases not matched to a gene: 11. Germline V CDR1 and CDR2: KGHDR, SFDVKD. CDR3 length: 16 residues. The entry originates in a study of Ad26.COV2.S vaccination and SARS-CoV-2 variants. Study overall: Intramuscularly, Ad26.COV2.S was given either once or twice, 56 days apart.

Indicated treatment: around 19 received Ad26.COV2.S at low or high dose, single or two shots; five or six received placebo; per-sample allocation not given. Samples analyzed were those drawn on day 63 after the first vaccine or placebo injection. The donor was a Boston adult aged 18-55 years. The receptor was isolated from a person between 18 and 65 years old who received the Ad26.COV2.S COVID-19 vaccine or a placebo. The source material was peripheral blood, sampled in a trial of Ad26.COV2.S vaccine versus placebo. This chain connects TRBV24-1 to TRBJ2-3; 7 bases are shared with TRBD2. Written as DNA, the CDR3 is TGTGCCACCAGTGATTTAGGCGGGAGTGACGTCGGTACGCAGTATTTT. Translating it yields CATSDLGGSDVGTQYF.